The clone carrying this T cell receptor (beta chain) was observed a single time. Its antigen is unidentified. The V segment lost 5 bases and the J segment 7 bases; nucleotides outside the gene matches: 2. The CDR3 sequence is 12 residues long. From germline, CDR1 is SQVTM and CDR2 ANQGSEA. This entry is derived from a study of post-analysis software for immune sequencing data. Points from the study as a whole: Five or six TRBV segments, TRBV5-6, TRBV5-1 and TRBV20-1 among them, were found more frequent in patients than controls.

The library was made from cDNA and included unique molecular identifiers. In TCRdb, the PCR reads were re-called with MiXCR into one record per CDR3 protein. The data contain some 700,000 distinct CDR3 sequences, 59% of them seen just once; the ten biggest clones take up 10% to 12%. The chain employs TRBV29-1 and TRBJ2-1, with 10 bases matching TRBD2. The clonotype comes from a girl aged 2-10 years with multiple sclerosis. Source material: blood. CDR3 sequence (DNA): TGCAGCGTTATTAGCGGGGGGAATGAGCAGTTCTTC. Residues: CSVISGGNEQFF.